One and the same sample provided the 28 T cell receptor beta chains below, sequenced in a study of vaccination and CD4 T cells after COVID-19. CD4+ T cells that had been cultured provided DNA sequenced with the Oncomine TCR Beta short-read assay. TCRdb passed the PCR reads through MiXCR, listing each CDR3 protein once. This sample has some 4,900 distinct CDR3 sequences, with about 42% found just once. Their target antigens are unknown. Treatment specified: approximately nine-day PBMC culture with coronavirus spike peptide pools or control peptides (ViraFEST assay). It was before the COVID-19 pandemic (2011-2018) that the unexposed donor's CD4+ T cells were collected. Material for sequencing was CD4+ T cells from blood, cultured in vitro. Source of these receptors: a human donor in good health.

This clonotype was observed a few times. The rearrangement joins TRBV6-1 to TRBJ1-1, with D perhaps TRBD1 (5 bases). V was pared by 10 bases and J by 2 bases, with 17 bases between. The length of the CDR3 is 14 residues. Per germline, CDR1 MNHNS and CDR2 SASEGT. This chain's CDR3 is CATYPGAANTEAFF. The CDR3 nucleotides read TGTGCCACTTATCCTGGGGCAGCTAACACTGAAGCTTTCTTT.

In its sample, this clonotype was seen once. The J gene is TRBJ2-4, the V gene TRBV20-1; TRBD1 matches 11 bases. The trim removed 0 bases at V and 5 bases at J, leaving 3 bases unmatched. In germline, CDR1 is DFQATT, CDR2 SNEGSKA (reference sequence). The CDR3 is 15 residues long. The DNA of the CDR3 is TGCAGTGCTAGAGATGCGGACAGGGGGCAAAACATTCAGTACTTC. Protein product: CSARDADRGQNIQYF.

V usage is TRBV6-1 and J usage is TRBJ2-1; maybe TRBD2 (6 bases). The CDR3 runs 16 residues. Germline V CDR1 and CDR2: MNHNS, SASEGT. The V and J ends lost 0 bases and 1 base respectively, with 10 bases between them. The CDR3 DNA reads TGTGCCAGCAGTGAAGCGGAAAGCGGGTCCTACAATGAGCAGTTCTTC. As protein: CASSEAESGSYNEQFF.

This clonotype was detected only a few times. This chain connects TRBV20-1 to TRBJ1-2; tentative D call: TRBD1 (5 bases). The CDR3 extends over 12 amino acids. Trimming pared 3 bases from V and 8 bases from J, leaving 13 bases between. Germline CDR1 DFQATT, CDR2 SNEGSKA (reference sequence). The CDR3 sequence: CSARGGVDGYTF. The CDR3 nucleotides are TGCAGTGCTAGGGGAGGGGTAGACGGCTACACCTTC.

The chain joins TRBV6-7 to TRBJ1-6; TRBD1 might be the D (5 bases). TRBV6-7 is treated as an ORF (open reading frame) with a function not yet certain. V gave up 7 bases and J gave up 5 bases, with 21 bases separating them. This CDR3 region has 17 residues. This chain's CDR3 is CASIVRGPLPNNSPLHF. The DNA of the CDR3 is TGTGCCAGCATTGTTAGGGGACCCTTACCTAATAATTCACCCCTCCACTTT.

The table lists this clonotype with a few counts. The chain is built from TRBV7-9 and TRBJ2-5, with TRBD1 matching over 7 bases. From germline, CDR1 is SEHNR and CDR2 FQNEAQ (reference sequence). V shed 5 bases, J shed 2 bases, and the junction held 8 bases outside the gene matches. CDR3 length: 15 amino acids. The CDR3 loop is CASSPLQGPQETQYF. The CDR3 coding sequence is TGTGCCAGCAGCCCCCTACAGGGGCCACAAGAGACCCAGTACTTC.

In this sample, this clonotype turned up a few times. The chain has TRBV19 and TRBJ1-5, with D hard to call. The CDR3 is 14 amino acids. Germline V gene sequence: CDR1 LNHDA, CDR2 SQIVND (reference sequence). Trimming removed 6 bases from V and 3 bases from J, with 12 bases in between. The CDR3 DNA reads as TGTGCCAGTAGGGGAGATACGGTCAATCAGCCCCAGCATTTT. Translation: CASRGDTVNQPQHF.

This chain uses TRBV20-1 with TRBJ2-7, with TRBD2 matching 8 bases. The V gene end was trimmed by 4 bases and the J gene end by 3 bases; junction bases not matched to a gene: 5. The CDR3 totals 13 residues. Germline values: CDR1 DFQATT, CDR2 SNEGSKA (reference sequence). CDR3 sequence reads: CSANPRGGYEQYF. CDR3 nucleotides: TGCAGTGCTAACCCCCGGGGGGGCTACGAGCAGTACTTC.

This clonotype has more than one count but fewer than ten. The chain uses TRBV6-4 and TRBJ1-5; D is uncertain. The germline V gene encodes CDR1 MRHNA and CDR2 SNTAGT. V was shortened by 0 bases and J by 3 bases, with 9 bases between the two germline ends. The CDR3 extends over 15 amino acids. The CDR3: CASSDSAEPNQPQHF. DNA of the CDR3: TGTGCCAGCAGTGACTCAGCAGAGCCCAATCAGCCCCAGCATTTT.

This chain joins TRBV12-3 or TRBV12-4 and TRBJ2-6, with D hard to call. The CDR3 contains 17 residues. V was clipped by 3 bases and J by 0 bases, with 12 bases between them. This CDR3 reads CASSLTWDISGANVLTF. The CDR3 DNA is TGTGCCAGCAGTTTGACCTGGGATATCTCTGGGGCCAACGTCCTGACTTTC.

With respect to this clonotype: Compared with germline, one end of the junction differs, possibly owing to a read error. The genes are TRBV3-1 and TRBJ2-1, with D unresolved. CDR1 and CDR2 from the germline V gene are LGHDT and YNNKEL (reference sequence). CDR3 size: 11 residues. The CDR3 nucleotides read TGTGCCAGTACCTCCAACAATGAGCAGTTCTTC. As protein: CASTSNNEQFF.

The chain recombines TRBV30 with TRBJ1-1; the D gene is possibly TRBD1 (5 bases). The germline V gene encodes CDR1 GTSNPN and CDR2 SVGIG (reference sequence). The CDR3 totals 14 residues. V was clipped by 1 base and J by 0 bases, with 9 bases between them. CDR3 protein: CAWSGVTVNTEAFF. The DNA for the CDR3 is TGTGCCTGGAGTGGGGTGACAGTGAACACTGAAGCTTTCTTT.

The gene calls are TRBV6-1 and TRBJ2-3; D uncertain. The germline V gene encodes CDR1 MNHNS and CDR2 SASEGT. With 6 bases removed from V and 1 base from J, the gap between germline ends came to 14 bases. The CDR3 length is 15 residues. The DNA for the CDR3 is TGTGCCAGCAGGTTAGGAGAGGTAGGCACAGATACGCAGTATTTT. It codes for CASRLGEVGTDTQYF.

This clonotype was picked up a small number of times. V usage is TRBV6-5 and J usage is TRBJ1-1, with D unresolved. CDR1 and CDR2 (germline): MNHEY, SVGAGI. The CDR3 length is 14 residues. V dropped 0 bases and J dropped 1 base, with 6 bases sitting between them. CDR3 coding DNA: TGTGCCAGCAGTTACTCGAGACAGAACACTGAAGCTTTCTTT. It translates to CASSYSRQNTEAFF.

The rearrangement joins TRBV15 to TRBJ2-7; D remains ambiguous. Between the trimmed V and J ends, which lost 0 bases and 5 bases, there was a span of 8 bases. Germline V gene sequence: CDR1 LNHNV, CDR2 YYDKDF (reference sequence). This CDR3 is 13 amino acids long. Written as DNA, the CDR3 is TGTGCCACCAGCAGAGATCTTGGAGACGAGCAGTACTTC. This translates into CATSRDLGDEQYF.

By share, this clonotype counts as large (0.1 to 1%). In nucleotides, the CDR3 is TGTGCCAGCAGCTTAACCGCCGGACAGGTTCGAGCTTTCTTT. Amino acid sequence: CASSLTAGQVRAFF. V usage is TRBV7-3 and J usage is TRBJ1-1; 7 positions match TRBD1. The length of the CDR3 is 14 residues. V gave up 0 bases and J gave up 10 bases; unmatched junction bases: 8. Per the germline V gene, CDR1 is SGHTA and CDR2 is FQGTGA.

The table lists this clonotype with a few counts. Mismatch with germline at one junction end may stem from a read error. J is TRBJ2-5 and V is TRBV7-7; D not certain. From germline, CDR1 is SSHAT and CDR2 FNYEAQ (reference sequence). The CDR3 runs 13 residues. CDR3 nucleotide sequence: TGTGCTAGCAGCTTCGACGAGGAAGAGACCCAGTACTTC. Encoded protein: CASSFDEEETQYF. Drawing the rest from reference TRBV7-7 and TRBJ2-5, the complete variable domain is GAGVSQSPRYKVTKRGQDVTLRCDPISSHATLYWYQQALGQGPEFLTYFNYEAQPDKSGLPSDRFSAERPEGSISTLTIQRTEQRDSAMYRCASSFDEEETQYFGPGTRLLVL.

The V and J genes are TRBV2 and TRBJ2-5; tentatively, D is TRBD2 (5 bases). This CDR3 region has 13 residues. V lost 6 bases to trimming and J lost 3 bases, with 11 bases between them. The germline CDR1 and CDR2 sequences are SNHLY and FYNNEI. The CDR3 bases are TGTGCCAGCAGGGATTCGAGGGAAGAGACCCAGTACTTC. Its protein is CASRDSREETQYF.

There are a few counts of this clonotype. The DNA of the CDR3 is TGTGCCACCAGCAGGCTCCAAGGGGACTATGGCTACACCTTC. This encodes CATSRLQGDYGYTF. The V and J genes are TRBV15 and TRBJ1-2, with a tentative D call TRBD1 (5 bases). The CDR3 is 14 residues long. Germline lookup yields CDR1 LNHNV and CDR2 YYDKDF (reference sequence). Trimming stripped 3 bases from V and 3 bases from J, with 11 bases between. Based on the CDR3 plus reference TRBV15 and TRBJ1-2, the full variable domain is DAMVIQNPRYQVTQFGKPVTLSCSQTLNHNVMYWYQQKSSQAPKLLFHYYDKDFNNEADTPDNFQSRRPNTSFCFLDIRSPGLGDTAMYLCATSRLQGDYGYTFGSGTRLTVV.

There are a few counts of this clonotype. This chain connects TRBV7-6 to TRBJ1-5; unclear D gene. The V and J ends lost 3 bases and 0 bases respectively, with 9 bases between them. Germline assignment: CDR1 SGHVS and CDR2 FNYEAQ. CDR3 length: 15 residues. The CDR3 DNA follows: TGTGCCAGCAGCTTGTACGCCAATAGCAATCAGCCCCAGCATTTT. Translation: CASSLYANSNQPQHF.

This clonotype was observed a handful of times. The chain uses TRBV29-1 and TRBJ1-1, with D perhaps TRBD1 (5 bases). Germline V gene lookup returns CDR1 SQVTM and CDR2 ANQGSEA. V was cut by 4 bases and J by 6 bases, with 6 bases left in between. CDR3 length: 10 amino acids. CDR3 sequence (DNA): TGCAGCGTTGGGGGCTCTGAAGCTTTCTTT. Residues: CSVGGSEAFF.

This clonotype was counted only a few times. DNA for the CDR3: TGTGCCAGCAGGGAAAAGATAGAAGCTTTCTTT. It encodes CASREKIEAFF. The J gene is TRBJ1-1, the V gene TRBV6-1, with D unresolved. This CDR3 spans 11 amino acids. V lost 6 bases and J 8 bases, leaving 10 bases between the germline ends. The germline gives CDR1 MNHNS, CDR2 SASEGT.

This clonotype came up once. The gene calls are TRBV6-2 or TRBV6-3 and TRBJ1-5, with D possibly TRBD1 on 6 matching bases. CDR3 size: 14 residues. V dropped 6 bases and J dropped 7 bases, with 16 bases sitting between them. The germline V gene has CDR1 MNHEY and CDR2 SVGEGT. CDR3 amino acids: CASRLQGLGQPQHF. The CDR3 coding sequence is TGTGCCAGCAGATTACAGGGACTAGGGCAGCCCCAGCATTTT.

This rearrangement joins TRBV10-3 to TRBJ2-2, with TRBD2 identical over 8 bases. The CDR3 spans 15 residues. Germline V gene lookup returns CDR1 ENHRY and CDR2 SYGVKD. V was clipped by 5 bases and J by 2 bases; unmatched bases: 4. For the CDR3, the DNA is TGTGCCATCAGTAGCGGGGGAGAAAACACCGGGGAGCTGTTTTTT. Translating it yields CAISSGGENTGELFF.

The rearrangement uses TRBV27 and TRBJ2-1, with 15 positions matching TRBD2. Germline loops: CDR1 MNHEY, CDR2 SMNVEV (reference sequence). The CDR3 is 16 amino acids. V lost 3 bases, J lost 8 bases, and 5 bases stayed unmatched. The chain's CDR3 is CASSFRTSGGVHEQFF. In nucleotides, the CDR3 is TGTGCCAGCAGTTTTAGGACTAGCGGGGGGGTACATGAGCAGTTCTTC.

This clonotype was detected only a few times. The rearrangement links TRBV6-5 to TRBJ2-7, with 9 nucleotides matching TRBD1. The germline gives CDR1 MNHEY, CDR2 SVGAGI. The trim removed 4 bases at V and 6 bases at J, leaving 4 bases unmatched. The CDR3 runs 13 residues. The CDR3 region is CASSSRDRAEQYF. CDR3 bases: TGTGCCAGCAGTTCCCGGGACAGGGCCGAGCAGTACTTC.

The chain is built from TRBV29-1 and TRBJ2-7; D is unclear. The germline V gene has CDR1 SQVTM and CDR2 ANQGSEA. Trimming left V 6 bases short and J 2 bases short, with 8 bases between. The CDR3 sequence is 11 residues long. This chain's CDR3 is CSVSQTYEQYF. The CDR3 DNA follows: TGCAGCGTCTCTCAGACCTACGAGCAGTACTTC.

V is TRBV11-1 and J is TRBJ2-7; D is possibly TRBD1 (5 bases). V was cut by 5 bases and J by 2 bases, with 13 bases left in between. The CDR3 extends over 14 amino acids. From germline, CDR1 is SGHAT and CDR2 FQDESV (reference sequence). CDR3 region: CASSRLARAYEQYF. The CDR3 bases are TGTGCCAGCAGCCGCCTCGCCAGGGCCTACGAGCAGTACTTC.